Shown below are 27 T cell receptor beta chains from a single sample sequenced in a study of shared clonotypes between healthy human individuals. TCRdb's copy holds only in-frame clones and misses some; the assay was immunoSEQ multiplex PCR. Counted here are approximately 100,000 clones, more than 65% occurring once; the ten biggest clones make up roughly a quarter. The source material was memory CD8+ T cells sorted from blood. The subset: CD45RO+ cells pooled with CCR7-negative TemRA cells. The receptors come from a woman in her thirties in good health.

In this sample, this clone turned up many times. The V and J genes are TRBV7-3 and TRBJ2-7; TRBD2 agrees at 7 bases. The CDR3 sequence is 16 residues long. V was clipped by 2 bases and J by 6 bases; unmatched bases: 13. Germline V lookup: CDR1 SGHTA, CDR2 FQGTGA. Written as DNA, the CDR3 is TGTGCCAGCAGCTTACTTGCGGGAGTAGGGGTGGGCGAGCAGTACTTC. Residues: CASSLLAGVGVGEQYF.

Ten or more counts support this clone. CDR3 loop: CASSYGGAGIYEQYF. The CDR3 bases are TGTGCCAGCAGTTACGGGGGGGCAGGGATTTACGAGCAGTACTTC. This rearrangement joins TRBV6-5 to TRBJ2-7, with D perhaps TRBD2 (7 bases). V was pared by 2 bases and J by 4 bases, with 15 bases between. The CDR3 has 15 amino acids. CDR1 is MNHEY and CDR2 is SVGAGI in the germline V gene.

The DNA for the CDR3 is TGTGCCAGCAGTGAAGTGTTGGGACAGGGAGAGACCCAGTACTTC. This sequence encodes CASSEVLGQGETQYF. V usage is TRBV6-1 and J usage is TRBJ2-5; 9 positions match TRBD1. The CDR3 runs to 15 residues. Germline CDR1 MNHNS, CDR2 SASEGT. V dropped 1 base and J dropped 4; count of bases not matched to a gene: 4.

CDR3 in amino acids: CVRSSNRPRASGRYEQYF. The CDR3 nucleotides read TGTGTCAGAAGCTCCAACCGCCCCCGGGCTAGCGGGAGGTACGAGCAGTACTTC. The chain employs TRBV7-5 and TRBJ2-7; TRBD2, the table's D call, was not compared with the DNA. TRBV7-5 is a pseudogene segment. There are 18 residues in the CDR3.

The chain is built from TRBV4-1 and TRBJ2-1; 10 nucleotides align to TRBD2. V lost 4 bases to trimming and J lost 10 bases; unmatched junction nucleotides: 13. CDR3 length: 16 residues. Germline CDR1 MGHRA, CDR2 YSYEKL. The DNA of the CDR3 is TGCGCCAGCAGCCCAACGACTAGCGGGTGGGGTATGGAGCAGTTCTTC. It yields the protein CASSPTTSGWGMEQFF.

This sequence joins TRBV21-1 and TRBJ1-5. TRBV21-1 is labeled a pseudogene. The CDR3 loop spans 12 amino acids. The CDR3 DNA reads as TGTGCCAGCAGCAACGAGAATCAGCCCCAGCATTTT. Encoded protein: CASSNENQPQHF.

This clone turned up a few times. The gene calls are TRBV7-6 and TRBJ2-3; no clear D. The length of the CDR3 is 15 residues. V lost 4 bases and J lost 0, with 11 bases in between. Germline assignment: CDR1 SGHVS and CDR2 FNYEAQ. DNA for the CDR3: TGTGCCAGCAGCTCGCTACAGCTTAGCACAGATACGCAGTATTTT. Translated: CASSSLQLSTDTQYF.

The J gene is TRBJ2-1, the V gene TRBV6-5, with TRBD2 matching over 10 bases. Germline-derived CDR1 and CDR2 are MNHEY and SVGAGI. The CDR3 is 15 residues long. The V gene end was trimmed by 5 bases and the J gene end by 8 bases; junction bases not matched to a gene: 9. The CDR3 here is CASSPTSGNIDEQFF. Here the CDR3 DNA reads TGTGCCAGCAGTCCAACTAGCGGGAACATCGATGAGCAGTTCTTC.

The chain employs TRBV19 and TRBJ2-3; 7 nucleotides match TRBD2. The CDR3 has 14 amino acids. The germline V gene encodes CDR1 LNHDA and CDR2 SQIVND (reference sequence). V gave up 6 bases and J gave up 2 bases; unmatched junction bases: 5. CDR3 bases: TGTGCCAGTAGAGAGAGCGGGGACACAGATACGCAGTATTTT. Protein product: CASRESGDTDTQYF.

J is TRBJ1-5 and V is TRBV7-8; D is ambiguous. The CDR3 covers 17 residues. V was trimmed by 1 base and J by 0 bases, leaving 13 bases between them. Germline V CDR1 and CDR2: SGHVS, FQNEAQ. The CDR3 loop reads CASSLESPGYSNQPQHF. CDR3 DNA: TGTGCCAGCAGCTTAGAAAGCCCCGGCTATAGCAATCAGCCCCAGCATTTT.

A note on this clone: Distinct nucleotide sequences in the sample also encode this CDR3. The rearrangement joins TRBV28 to TRBJ1-5; D is unclear. Germline lookup yields CDR1 MDHEN and CDR2 SYDVKM. The CDR3 is 13 amino acids. V was clipped by 3 bases and J by 4 bases, with 7 bases between them. The CDR3 is CASSFLRNQPQHF. The CDR3, as DNA: TGTGCCAGCAGTTTTTTGCGTAATCAGCCCCAGCATTTT.

This sequence joins TRBV21-1 and TRBJ2-1. TRBV21-1 is described as a pseudogene. This CDR3 is built from 11 residues. The CDR3 protein is CASNPSNEQFF. CDR3 in DNA: TGTGCCAGCAACCCGTCGAATGAGCAGTTCTTC.

Notes on this clone: A much bigger clone sits one base away, suggesting this may be a read error. V gene TRBV23-1 combines with J gene TRBJ2-7; a weak D match, TRBD1 (6 bases). TRBV23-1 is treated as an ORF (open reading frame) with a function not yet certain. V dropped 4 bases and J dropped 3 bases, with 16 bases sitting between them. This CDR3 is 15 amino acids long. The CDR3, as DNA: TGCGCCAGCAGTCCAAACAGGGCCGGGCACTACGAGCAGTACTTC. Protein sequence: CASSPNRAGHYEQYF.

This chain connects TRBV5-1 to TRBJ1-5, with a possible D match to TRBD1 (5 bases). Trimming left V 4 bases short and J 0 bases short, with 11 bases between. CDR1 and CDR2 from the germline V gene are SGHRS and YFSETQ. CDR3 length equals 15 residues. The CDR3 protein is CASSLQGNSNQPQHF. CDR3 DNA sequence: TGCGCCAGCAGCCTTCAGGGAAATAGCAATCAGCCCCAGCATTTT.

Remarks on this clone: Other DNA sequences within the sample encode an identical CDR3. This rearrangement joins TRBV7-3 to TRBJ1-1, with no clear D. This CDR3 has 13 residues. Germline values: CDR1 SGHTA, CDR2 FQGTGA. V was trimmed by 4 bases and J by 3 bases, leaving 9 bases between them. The CDR3 DNA is TGTGCCAGCAGCTCCCAGCGGGACACTGAAGCTTTCTTT. Translating it yields CASSSQRDTEAFF. Filled out from reference TRBV7-3 and TRBJ1-1, the complete variable domain reads GAGVSQTPSNKVTEKGKYVELRCDPISGHTALYWYRQSLGQGPEFLIYFQGTGAADDSGLPNDRFFAVRPEGSVSTLKIQRTERGDSAVYLCASSSQRDTEAFFGQGTRLTVV.

The chain employs TRBV28 and TRBJ2-3; unclear D gene. CDR1 and CDR2 from the germline V gene are MDHEN and SYDVKM. V was cut by 6 bases and J by 0 bases, with 4 bases left in between. The CDR3 spans 12 residues. CDR3 coding DNA: TGTGCCAGCAGGACTAGCACAGATACGCAGTATTTT. This translates into CASRTSTDTQYF.

V gene TRBV7-8 combines with J gene TRBJ2-5; no reliable D call. This CDR3 is built from 13 residues. Germline lookup yields CDR1 SGHVS and CDR2 FQNEAQ. V gave up 3 bases and J gave up 5 bases, with 10 bases separating them. The CDR3 spells CASSFGRRETQYF. The CDR3 region has the DNA TGTGCCAGCAGCTTTGGCAGGCGGGAGACCCAGTACTTC.

V gene TRBV5-4 combines with J gene TRBJ1-4; no reliable D call. Germline values: CDR1 SGHNT, CDR2 YYREEE (reference sequence). Deletions cut 5 bases from V and 7 bases from J, with 12 bases between. The CDR3 is 13 residues long. The CDR3 region is CASSPPESEKLFF. Here the CDR3 DNA reads TGTGCCAGCAGTCCCCCGGAGAGTGAAAAACTGTTTTTT.

This clone was seen just once. V is TRBV7-2 and J is TRBJ2-7; a weak D match, TRBD1 (7 bases). There are 18 residues in the CDR3. The germline V gene encodes CDR1 SGHTA and CDR2 FQGNSA. V was pared by 1 base and J by 2 bases, with 21 bases between. CDR3 amino acids: CASSLDGEEGARAYEQYF. The CDR3 DNA reads TGTGCCAGCAGCTTAGACGGGGAGGAGGGGGCAAGGGCCTACGAGCAGTACTTC.

The chain carries TRBV5-1 and TRBJ2-1, with D possibly matching TRBD2 (5 bases). V shed 5 bases and J shed 4 bases, with 13 bases lying between them. The CDR3 length is 14 residues. The V gene's germline CDR1 is SGHRS and CDR2 YFSETQ. The CDR3 spells CASRTAGGYNEQFF. In DNA, the CDR3 is TGCGCCAGCAGGACGGCGGGCGGGTACAATGAGCAGTTCTTC.

The V and J genes are TRBV5-8 and TRBJ2-1; 11 bases line up with TRBD2. V dropped 7 bases and J dropped 1; count of bases not matched to a gene: 7. The germline V gene has CDR1 SGHTS and CDR2 YDEGEE. CDR3 length equals 16 residues. CDR3 in amino acids: CASRPGTSGSYNEQFF. The CDR3 nucleotides are TGTGCCAGCCGCCCAGGGACTAGCGGATCCTACAATGAGCAGTTCTTC.

The chain carries TRBV4-2 and TRBJ1-4; 9 bases align to TRBD1. CDR1 and CDR2 (germline): LGHNA, YNFKEQ. The CDR3 runs to 15 residues. The J segment lost 7 bases and the V segment lost 2 bases, leaving 5 bases of the junction unmatched. The CDR3 is CASSQLGTGSEKLFF. CDR3 DNA sequence: TGTGCCAGCAGCCAACTCGGGACAGGGTCTGAAAAACTGTTTTTT.

The chain uses TRBV28 and TRBJ2-7, with D possibly matching TRBD1 (5 bases). Trimming shortened V by 3 bases and J by 0 bases, and 9 bases separated the two germline ends. This CDR3 is built from 14 residues. Germline lookup yields CDR1 MDHEN and CDR2 SYDVKM. The CDR3 spells CASSFPDISYEQYF. The DNA of the CDR3 is TGTGCCAGCAGTTTCCCGGACATCTCCTACGAGCAGTACTTC.

The chain employs TRBV7-6 and TRBJ2-3, with 10 bases aligning to TRBD2. The germline gives CDR1 SGHVS, CDR2 FNYEAQ. The CDR3 covers 16 residues. The V and J ends lost 2 bases and 3 bases, in that order; junction bases with no gene match: 5. The chain's CDR3 is CASSLLSSGRTDTQYF. The CDR3 DNA reads as TGTGCCAGCAGCTTACTCTCTAGCGGGAGAACAGATACGCAGTATTTT.

This clone was found a few times. The chain employs TRBV25-1 and TRBJ1-2, with D maybe TRBD1 (6 bases). This CDR3 contains 16 residues. Germline lookup yields CDR1 MGHDK and CDR2 SYGVNS. Trimming stripped 2 bases from V and 2 bases from J, with 15 bases between. The chain's CDR3 is CASSELQGGVNYGYTF. The CDR3 nucleotides are TGTGCCAGCAGTGAACTACAGGGAGGAGTCAACTATGGCTACACCTTC.

The V call is TRBV27, the J call TRBJ1-6, with 8 bases matching TRBD1. V lost 4 bases, J lost 9 bases, and 5 bases stayed unmatched. CDR1 is MNHEY, CDR2 SMNVEV, per germline (reference sequence). The CDR3 loop spans 14 amino acids. In DNA form, the CDR3 reads TGTGCCAGCAGTTCGGACAGGGAAAGTTCACCCCTCCACTTT. Encoded protein: CASSSDRESSPLHF.

This clone is labeled as medium-sized. The chain has TRBV6-1 and TRBJ1-4; no clear D gene. Trimming took off 2 bases at V and 8 bases at J, with 9 bases between the two ends. CDR3 length: 13 residues. Germline CDR1 reads MNHNS; CDR2 reads SASEGT. The DNA of the CDR3 is TGTGCCAGCAGTGAACGGGCTGAGGAAAAACTGTTTTTT. The encoded protein is CASSERAEEKLFF.